The 27 T cell receptor beta chains given below trace back to one sample, sequenced in a study of T cell changes during pregnancy in multiple sclerosis. The method was immunoSEQ multiplex PCR; TCRdb's version includes in-frame clones alone and lacks a portion of them. The profile covers under 85,000 clones, with roughly 94% appearing a single time and around 0.6% taken by the ten largest. The sequencing here drew on peripheral blood, taken in the third trimester of pregnancy. The receptor set was obtained from a female donor with multiple sclerosis, enrolled in a pregnancy study.

This chain links TRBV27 with TRBJ1-2; tentatively, D is TRBD1 (6 bases). V lost 4 bases and J 5 bases, leaving 17 bases between the germline ends. CDR1 and CDR2 from the germline V gene are MNHEY and SMNVEV (reference sequence). This CDR3 is built from 15 residues. The CDR3 protein is CASSSRGLGGYGYTF. CDR3 in DNA: TGTGCCAGCAGTTCCCGGGGACTAGGGGGGTATGGCTACACCTTC.

V and J are TRBV5-4 and TRBJ1-1; possibly TRBD1 for D (6 bases). The CDR3 runs 13 residues. Germline V gives CDR1 SGHNT, CDR2 YYREEE (reference sequence). The V end was cut by 0 bases, the J end by 5 bases, with 8 bases between. Written as DNA, the CDR3 is TGTGCCAGCAGCTTGGGACAGGTTACTGAAGCTTTCTTT. Translated, it gives CASSLGQVTEAFF.

This sequence joins TRBV19 and TRBJ1-1; 7 bases match TRBD1. Germline assignment: CDR1 LNHDA and CDR2 SQIVND (reference sequence). V shed 7 bases and J 4 bases; nucleotides not matched to a gene: 3. This CDR3 comprises 12 residues. Here the CDR3 reads CASNRGLTEAFF. The CDR3 coding sequence is TGTGCCAGTAACAGGGGACTCACTGAAGCTTTCTTT.

The chain carries TRBV25-1 and TRBJ1-1; D call uncertain. Germline V gives CDR1 MGHDK, CDR2 SYGVNS. The CDR3 sequence is 13 residues long. The ends were cut back, 1 base at V and 6 bases at J, with 9 bases in the middle. The CDR3 is CASSESPRAEAFF. CDR3 nucleotide sequence: TGTGCCAGCAGTGAATCACCGAGGGCTGAAGCTTTCTTT.

The gene calls are TRBV29-1 and TRBJ1-2; D is unresolved. Germline CDR1 is SQVTM and CDR2 is ANQGSEA. Trimming shortened V by 4 bases and J by 7 bases, and 13 bases separated the two germline ends. This CDR3 has 12 residues. The CDR3 nucleotides are TGCAGCGTTGGTCGGGGTTTGAGTGGCTACACCTTC. As protein: CSVGRGLSGYTF. The full variable domain, with the rest looked up from reference TRBV29-1 and TRBJ1-2, is SAVISQKPSRDICQRGTSLTIQCQVDSQVTMMFWYRQQPGQSLTLIATANQGSEATYESGFVIDKFPISRPNLTFSTLTVSNMSPEDSSIYLCSVGRGLSGYTFGSGTRLTVV.

V usage is TRBV15 and J usage is TRBJ2-3, with D hard to call. Deletions cut 6 bases from V and 3 bases from J, with 13 bases between. The CDR3 extends over 14 amino acids. Germline CDR1 is LNHNV and CDR2 is YYDKDF (reference sequence). CDR3 protein: CATSSAGPTDTQYF. CDR3 DNA: TGTGCCACCAGTTCTGCAGGCCCTACAGATACGCAGTATTTT.

The CDR3 DNA follows: TGTGCCTGGTCACAGGGTAGGGATGAGCAGTTCTTC. Protein: CAWSQGRDEQFF. The V and J genes are TRBV30 and TRBJ2-1; D is possibly TRBD1 (6 bases). This CDR3 spans 12 amino acids. Germline loops: CDR1 GTSNPN, CDR2 SVGIG (reference sequence). The germline V and J ends were trimmed by 5 bases and 8 bases, with 13 bases remaining between them.

V and J are TRBV7-8 and TRBJ2-3; 10 bases map to TRBD2. This CDR3 contains 15 residues. V dropped 0 bases and J dropped 3; count of bases not matched to a gene: 0. Germline loops: CDR1 SGHVS, CDR2 FQNEAQ. CDR3 sequence: CASSLASGGTDTQYF. CDR3 coding DNA: TGTGCCAGCAGCTTAGCTAGCGGGGGGACAGATACGCAGTATTTT. Drawing the rest from reference TRBV7-8 and TRBJ2-3, the complete variable domain is GAGVSQSPRYKVAKRGQDVALRCDPISGHVSLFWYQQALGQGPEFLTYFQNEAQLDKSGLPSDRFFAERPEGSVSTLKIQRTQQEDSAVYLCASSLASGGTDTQYFGPGTRLTVL.

The chain couples TRBV13 to TRBJ1-2; 8 nucleotides line up with TRBD1. Unmatched junction bases numbered 4, after V lost 5 bases and J lost 8 bases. CDR3 size: 12 residues. CDR1 and CDR2 (germline): PRHDT, FYEKMQ (reference sequence). CDR3 nucleotides: TGTGCCAGCAGCACCCGACAGGGGGGCTACACCTTC. This gives the protein CASSTRQGGYTF.

The J gene is TRBJ2-7, the V gene TRBV19, with a possible D match to TRBD2 (5 bases). Trimming removed 5 bases from V and 6 bases from J, with 20 bases in between. Germline V gene data show CDR1 as LNHDA and CDR2 as SQIVND (reference sequence). This CDR3 has 15 residues. CDR3 sequence: CASSSQPGLPGEQYF. CDR3 nucleotides: TGTGCCAGTAGTTCGCAACCGGGATTGCCTGGCGAGCAGTACTTC.

The rearrangement uses TRBV5-1 and TRBJ2-6; 8 nucleotides agree with TRBD1. This CDR3 has 18 amino acids. Germline CDR1 is SGHRS and CDR2 is YFSETQ. The V and J ends lost 1 base and 1 base, in that order; junction bases with no gene match: 7. CDR3 nucleotides: TGCGCCAGCAGCTTGTATCAGGGGGCGAGTTCTGGGGCCAACGTCCTGACTTTC. Translated, it gives CASSLYQGASSGANVLTF.

For this clone: One end of the junction varies from germline; a read error may be responsible. The chain carries TRBV6-4 and TRBJ2-2; D is unresolved. This CDR3 spans 13 amino acids. Germline values: CDR1 MRHNA, CDR2 SNTAGT. The CDR3 is CASSDSNSGELFF. In DNA, the CDR3 is TGTGCCAGCAGTGACTCGAACTCCGGGGAGCTGTTTTTT.

The V gene is TRBV29-1, the J gene TRBJ2-1, with D perhaps matching TRBD2 (6 bases). Germline values: CDR1 SQVTM, CDR2 ANQGSEA. The CDR3 is 12 residues long. Trimming removed 8 bases from V and 4 bases from J, with 12 bases in between. CDR3 sequence: CSPGTLYNEQFF. DNA for the CDR3: TGCAGCCCCGGGACTTTGTACAATGAGCAGTTCTTC.

The chain couples TRBV5-1 to TRBJ2-1; 9 bases agree with TRBD2. The J segment lost 4 bases and the V segment lost 4 bases, leaving 3 bases of the junction unmatched. The CDR3 contains 14 residues. CDR1 SGHRS and CDR2 YFSETQ come from the germline V gene. The DNA of the CDR3 is TGCGCCAGCAGCCCGGGACTAGCATACAATGAGCAGTTCTTC. This gives the protein CASSPGLAYNEQFF.

The CDR3 here is CASSLWDLNTEAFF. CDR3 in DNA: TGCGCCAGCAGCTTGTGGGACTTGAACACTGAAGCTTTCTTT. J is TRBJ1-1 and V is TRBV5-1, with D perhaps matching TRBD1 (5 bases). CDR1 and CDR2 from the germline V gene are SGHRS and YFSETQ. V gave up 1 base and J gave up 0 bases, with 7 bases separating them. The CDR3 is 14 amino acids.

There are a few counts of this clone. The gene calls are TRBV7-9 and TRBJ1-1; tentatively, D is TRBD1 (6 bases). The CDR3 has 14 amino acids. With 0 bases removed from V and 6 bases from J, the gap between germline ends came to 11 bases. Germline V gene data show CDR1 as SEHNR and CDR2 as FQNEAQ (reference sequence). The CDR3 bases are TGTGCCAGCAGCTTAGCCCAACAGGGAGCTGAAGCTTTCTTT. Residues: CASSLAQQGAEAFF.

This clone was seen just once. The CDR3 reads CLHLYTDTQYF. CDR3 coding DNA: TGTCTCCACTTATACACAGATACGCAGTATTTT. This chain connects TRBV2 to TRBJ2-3; unclear D gene. The length of the CDR3 is 11 residues. Germline V lookup: CDR1 SNHLY, CDR2 FYNNEI. The whole variable domain, remainder taken from reference TRBV2 and TRBJ2-3, is EPEVTQTPSHQVTQMGQEVILRCVPISNHLYFYWYRQILGQKVEFLVSFYNNEISEKSEIFDDQFSVERPDGSNFTLKIRSTKLEDSAMYFCLHLYTDTQYFGPGTRLTVL.

This clone has a handful of counts. The chain has TRBV4-2 and TRBJ1-1; no definite D call. The CDR3 totals 13 residues. Trimming shortened V by 6 bases and J by 4 bases, and 12 bases separated the two germline ends. In germline, CDR1 is LGHNA, CDR2 YNFKEQ. The CDR3 nucleotides read TGTGCCAGCAGGTCAACGCGGATCACTGAAGCTTTCTTT. Its protein is CASRSTRITEAFF.

V gene TRBV7-9 combines with J gene TRBJ2-1; 8 nucleotides align to TRBD2. In germline, CDR1 is SEHNR, CDR2 FQNEAQ (reference sequence). V was pared by 5 bases and J by 6 bases, with 9 bases of the junction left unmatched. The CDR3 has 15 residues. The CDR3 DNA reads TGTGCCAGCAGCATACAGGGCGGGGGGTTCAATGAGCAGTTCTTC. Protein sequence: CASSIQGGGFNEQFF.

The chain combines TRBV15 with TRBJ2-5; TRBD1 matches at 7 bases. With V trimmed by 1 base and J by 5 bases, 7 bases remained unmatched. Germline-derived CDR1 and CDR2 are LNHNV and YYDKDF (reference sequence). The CDR3 is 15 amino acids. This CDR3 reads CATSRAPLGGETQYF. The CDR3 coding sequence is TGTGCCACCAGCAGAGCCCCCCTAGGGGGCGAGACCCAGTACTTC.

J is TRBJ2-7 and V is TRBV7-2; TRBD1 aligns across 10 bases. The CDR3 contains 14 residues. J was trimmed by 2 bases and V by 7 bases; bases with no gene match: 5. CDR1 and CDR2 (germline): SGHTA, FQGNSA. The CDR3 reads CASTLGQGAYEQYF. CDR3 DNA sequence: TGTGCCAGCACCCTCGGACAGGGGGCCTACGAGCAGTACTTC.

The chain employs TRBV6-1 and TRBJ1-3, with 7 bases lining up with TRBD1. J gave up 0 bases and V 3 bases, and 11 bases lay outside the gene matches. The germline CDR1 and CDR2 sequences are MNHNS and SASEGT. The CDR3 has 18 residues. The CDR3 is CASSERARDSRSGNTIYF. The CDR3 DNA sequence: TGTGCCAGCAGTGAGAGGGCCCGGGACAGTCGCTCTGGAAACACCATATATTTT.

This chain connects TRBV25-1 to TRBJ1-1; weak D call: TRBD1 (5 bases). CDR3 length equals 14 residues. The V gene lost 4 bases and the J gene lost 5 bases, with 14 bases spanning the gap. Germline V gene data show CDR1 as MGHDK and CDR2 as SYGVNS. The CDR3 DNA follows: TGTGCCAGCAGTGCGGAGGGGAGTTTTACTGAAGCTTTCTTT. Translation gives CASSAEGSFTEAFF.

This clone has a single count. The chain uses TRBV6-5 and TRBJ1-1; D not resolved. Looked up from germline, CDR1 is MNHEY and CDR2 is SVGAGI. The CDR3 sequence is 14 residues long. The V end was cut by 2 bases, the J end by 6 bases, with 13 bases between. The CDR3 sequence is CASSYGYDKPEAFF. In nucleotides, the CDR3 is TGTGCCAGCAGTTACGGGTATGACAAACCTGAAGCTTTCTTT.

The chain links TRBV27 to TRBJ1-2; 7 positions match TRBD1. The CDR3 runs 13 residues. Unmatched junction bases numbered 6, after V lost 5 bases and J lost 6 bases. Germline CDR1 and CDR2: MNHEY and SMNVEV (reference sequence). The chain's CDR3 is CASSLTGTDGYTF. CDR3 nucleotide sequence: TGTGCCAGCAGTCTGACAGGGACGGATGGCTACACCTTC.

This clone has just one count. The chain carries TRBV7-8 and TRBJ1-5; D may be TRBD1 (5 bases). The CDR3 loop spans 15 amino acids. Germline CDR1 SGHVS, CDR2 FQNEAQ. The V end was cut by 1 base, the J end by 5 bases, with 12 bases between. The DNA of the CDR3 is TGTGCCAGCAGCTTAGAGGAGGGGTCGGATCAGCCCCAGCATTTT. This sequence encodes CASSLEEGSDQPQHF.

The chain recombines TRBV7-3 with TRBJ2-1; TRBD2 aligns across 8 bases. V shed 2 bases, J shed 7 bases, and the junction held 13 bases outside the gene matches. CDR3 length: 17 amino acids. CDR1 and CDR2 from the germline V gene are SGHTA and FQGTGA. The CDR3 loop reads CASSLVVGGVGVNEQFF. The CDR3 nucleotides are TGTGCCAGCAGCTTAGTAGTCGGGGGGGTAGGAGTAAATGAGCAGTTCTTC.